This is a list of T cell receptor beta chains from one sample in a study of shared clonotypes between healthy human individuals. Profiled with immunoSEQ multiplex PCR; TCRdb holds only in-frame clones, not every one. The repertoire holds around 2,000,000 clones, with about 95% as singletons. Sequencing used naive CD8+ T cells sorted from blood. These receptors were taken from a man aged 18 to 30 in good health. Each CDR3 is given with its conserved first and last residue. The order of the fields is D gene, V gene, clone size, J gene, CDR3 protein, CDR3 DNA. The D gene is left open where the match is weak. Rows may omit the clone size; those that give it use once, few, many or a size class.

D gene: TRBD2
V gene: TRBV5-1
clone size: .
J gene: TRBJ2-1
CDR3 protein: CASGLGRGVHNEQFF
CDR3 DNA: TGCGCCAGCGGCCTGGGGAGGGGCGTCCACAATGAGCAGTTCTTC

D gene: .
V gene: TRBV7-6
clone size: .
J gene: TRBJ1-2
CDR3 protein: CASSPGHTNYGYTF
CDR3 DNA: TGTGCCAGCAGCCCGGGACATACTAACTATGGCTACACCTTC

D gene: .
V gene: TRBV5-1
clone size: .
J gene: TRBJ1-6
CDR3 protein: CASSDRGGPSPLHF
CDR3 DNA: TGCGCCAGCAGCGACCGTGGAGGCCCTTCACCCCTCCACTTT

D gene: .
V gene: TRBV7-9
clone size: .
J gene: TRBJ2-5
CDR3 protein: CASSPLWTGQETQYF
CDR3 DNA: TGTGCCAGCAGCCCACTCTGGACGGGACAAGAGACCCAGTACTTC

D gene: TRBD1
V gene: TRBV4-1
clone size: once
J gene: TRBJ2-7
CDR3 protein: CASSQGTGLDEQYF
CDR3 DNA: TGCGCCAGCAGCCAAGGGACAGGGCTCGACGAGCAGTACTTC

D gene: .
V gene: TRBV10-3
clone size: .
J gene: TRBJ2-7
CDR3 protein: CAISESPPEQYF
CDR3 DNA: TGTGCCATCAGTGAGTCTCCCCCCGAGCAGTACTTC

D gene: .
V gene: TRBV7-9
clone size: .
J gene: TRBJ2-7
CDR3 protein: CASSRTAEGSEQYF
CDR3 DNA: TGTGCCAGCAGTCGGACAGCCGAGGGGTCCGAGCAGTACTTC

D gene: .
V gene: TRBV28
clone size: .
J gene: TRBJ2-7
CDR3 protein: CASSFRTDYEQYF
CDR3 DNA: TGTGCCAGCAGTTTTAGGACAGACTACGAGCAGTACTTC

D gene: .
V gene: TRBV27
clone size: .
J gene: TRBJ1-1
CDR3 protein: CASSFMTVNGMNTEAFF
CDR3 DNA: TGTGCCAGCAGTTTCATGACGGTAAACGGGATGAACACTGAAGCTTTCTTT

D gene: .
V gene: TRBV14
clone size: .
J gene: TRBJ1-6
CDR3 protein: CASSQDPLGPLHF
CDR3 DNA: TGTGCCAGCAGCCAAGATCCCTTGGGACCCCTCCACTTT

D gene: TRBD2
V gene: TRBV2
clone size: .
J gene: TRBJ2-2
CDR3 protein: CASSVSASGESPLTGELFF
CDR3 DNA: TGTGCCAGCAGTGTGTCGGCTAGCGGTGAATCACCTCTCACCGGGGAGCTGTTTTTT

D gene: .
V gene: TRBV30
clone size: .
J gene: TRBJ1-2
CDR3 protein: CAWEWTYGYTF
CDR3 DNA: TGTGCCTGGGAATGGACTTATGGCTACACCTTC

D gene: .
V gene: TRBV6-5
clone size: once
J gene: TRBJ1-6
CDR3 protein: CASSYSFWTANSPLHF
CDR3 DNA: TGTGCCAGCAGTTACTCGTTTTGGACGGCGAATTCACCCCTCCACTTT

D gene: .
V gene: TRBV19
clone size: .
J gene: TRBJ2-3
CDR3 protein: CASSTKPTGPLTDTQYF
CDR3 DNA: TGTGCCAGTAGTACCAAACCGACAGGACCACTCACAGATACGCAGTATTTT

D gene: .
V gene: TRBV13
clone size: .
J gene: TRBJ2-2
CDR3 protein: CASTPPMNTGELFF
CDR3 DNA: TGTGCCAGCACTCCCCCCATGAACACCGGGGAGCTGTTTTTT

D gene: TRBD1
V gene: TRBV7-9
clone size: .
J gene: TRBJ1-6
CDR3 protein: CASSLAGTGGAYNSPLHF
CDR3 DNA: TGTGCCAGCAGCTTAGCGGGTACAGGGGGAGCCTATAATTCACCCCTCCACTTT

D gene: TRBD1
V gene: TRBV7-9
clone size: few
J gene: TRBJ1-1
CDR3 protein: CASSSDRRGFEAFF
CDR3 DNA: TGTGCCAGCAGCTCGGACAGGAGGGGATTTGAAGCTTTCTTT

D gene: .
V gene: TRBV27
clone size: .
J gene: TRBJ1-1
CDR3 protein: CASSFGRDTEAFF
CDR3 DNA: TGTGCCAGCAGTTTCGGTCGAGACACTGAAGCTTTCTTT

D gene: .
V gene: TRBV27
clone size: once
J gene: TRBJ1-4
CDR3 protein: CASSPEGVGEKLFF
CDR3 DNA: TGTGCCAGCAGTCCCGAGGGGGTTGGAGAAAAACTGTTTTTT

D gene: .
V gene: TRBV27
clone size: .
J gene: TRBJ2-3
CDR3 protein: CASSVLPGGTDTQYF
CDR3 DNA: TGTGCCAGCAGCGTTCTTCCGGGAGGCACAGATACGCAGTATTTT

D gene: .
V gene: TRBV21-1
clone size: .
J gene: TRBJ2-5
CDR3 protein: CASSRGLAGGTQYF
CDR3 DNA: TGTGCCAGCAGCAGAGGACTAGCGGGAGGAACCCAGTACTTC

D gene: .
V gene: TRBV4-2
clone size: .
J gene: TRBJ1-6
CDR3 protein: CASSQDSRELSYNSPLHF
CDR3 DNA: TGTGCCAGCAGCCAAGATAGTCGGGAACTAAGCTATAATTCACCCCTCCACTTT

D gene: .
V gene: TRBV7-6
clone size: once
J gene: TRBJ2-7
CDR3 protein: CASSLGTGNWYEQYF
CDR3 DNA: TGTGCCAGCAGCTTAGGTACAGGGAACTGGTACGAGCAGTACTTC

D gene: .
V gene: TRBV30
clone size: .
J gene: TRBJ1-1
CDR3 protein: CAWSVDSRTTEAFF
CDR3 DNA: TGTGCCTGGAGCGTCGACTCGCGAACCACTGAAGCTTTCTTT

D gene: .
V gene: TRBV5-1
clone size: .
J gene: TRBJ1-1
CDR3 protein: CASSYRQPSNTEAFF
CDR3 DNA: TGCGCCAGCAGCTACAGACAGCCCTCGAACACTGAAGCTTTCTTT

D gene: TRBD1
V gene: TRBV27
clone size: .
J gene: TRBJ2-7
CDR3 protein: CASKRDSYTYEQYF
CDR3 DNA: TGTGCCAGCAAACGGGACAGTTACACCTACGAGCAGTACTTC

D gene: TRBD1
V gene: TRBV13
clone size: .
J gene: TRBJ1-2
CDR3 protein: CASSMGQGVGNGYTF
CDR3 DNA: TGTGCCAGCAGCATGGGACAGGGAGTCGGCAATGGCTACACCTTC

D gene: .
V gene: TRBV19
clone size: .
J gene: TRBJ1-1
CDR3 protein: CASSIPMMNTEAFF
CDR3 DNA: TGTGCCAGTAGTATCCCCATGATGAACACTGAAGCTTTCTTT

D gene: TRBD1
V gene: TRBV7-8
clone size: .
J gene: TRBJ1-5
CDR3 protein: CASSLEQGSQPQHF
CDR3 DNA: TGTGCCAGCAGCTTAGAACAGGGGAGTCAGCCCCAGCATTTT

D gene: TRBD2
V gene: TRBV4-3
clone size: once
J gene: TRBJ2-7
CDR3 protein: CASSQGSGTPYEQYF
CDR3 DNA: TGCGCCAGCAGCCAAGGTAGCGGGACCCCCTACGAGCAGTACTTC

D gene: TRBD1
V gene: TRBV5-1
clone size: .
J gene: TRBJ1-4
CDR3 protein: CASSWTGLNEKLFF
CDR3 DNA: TGCGCCAGCAGTTGGACAGGGCTTAATGAAAAACTGTTTTTT

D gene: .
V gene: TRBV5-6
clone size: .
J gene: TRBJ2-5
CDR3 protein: CASSIQETQYF
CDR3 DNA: TGTGCCAGCAGCATCCAAGAGACCCAGTACTTC

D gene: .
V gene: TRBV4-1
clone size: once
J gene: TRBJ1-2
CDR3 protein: CASSQEEARNYGYTF
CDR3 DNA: TGCGCCAGCAGCCAAGAAGAGGCCCGTAACTATGGCTACACCTTC

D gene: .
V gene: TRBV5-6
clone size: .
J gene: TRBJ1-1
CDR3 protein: CASSLLRGRNTEAFF
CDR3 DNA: TGTGCCAGCAGCTTACTAAGGGGCAGGAACACTGAAGCTTTCTTT

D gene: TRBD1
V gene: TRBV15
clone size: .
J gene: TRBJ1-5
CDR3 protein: CATSSDRGKNQPQHF
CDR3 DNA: TGTGCCACCAGCAGCGACAGGGGAAAAAATCAGCCCCAGCATTTT

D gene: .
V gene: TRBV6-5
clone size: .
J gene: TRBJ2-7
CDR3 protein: CASSYLEGGEQYF
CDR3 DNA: TGTGCCAGCAGTTACTTAGAGGGGGGTGAGCAGTACTTC

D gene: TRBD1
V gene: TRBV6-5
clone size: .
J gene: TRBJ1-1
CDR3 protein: CASSYWGAGGTEAFF
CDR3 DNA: TGTGCCAGCAGTTACTGGGGGGCAGGGGGCACTGAAGCTTTCTTT

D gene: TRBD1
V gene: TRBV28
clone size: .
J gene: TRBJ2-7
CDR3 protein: CASSLSLTGESLAYEQYF
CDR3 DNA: TGTGCCAGCAGTTTATCCCTGACAGGGGAGTCCCTTGCCTACGAGCAGTACTTC

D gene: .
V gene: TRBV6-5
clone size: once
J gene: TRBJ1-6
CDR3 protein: CASSYSRRGDSPLHF
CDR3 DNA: TGTGCCAGCAGTTACTCGAGGCGGGGGGATTCACCCCTCCACTTT

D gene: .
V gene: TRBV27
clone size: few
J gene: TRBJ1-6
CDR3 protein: CASTIAYNSPLHF
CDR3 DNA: TGTGCCAGCACTATAGCCTATAATTCACCCCTCCACTTT

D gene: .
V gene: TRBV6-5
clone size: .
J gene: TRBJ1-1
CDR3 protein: CASSYAGGEAFF
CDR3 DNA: TGTGCCAGCAGTTACGCCGGGGGGGAAGCTTTCTTT

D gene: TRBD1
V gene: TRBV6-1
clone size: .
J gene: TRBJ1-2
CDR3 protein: CASLGQVFNYGYTF
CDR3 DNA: TGTGCCAGCTTGGGACAGGTTTTTAACTATGGCTACACCTTC